These 28 T cell receptor beta chains came from one sample sequenced in a study of CD8+CD57+ T cells in acquired aplastic anemia. It was genomic DNA that served as the template for profiling TCR beta VDJ and CDR3. TCRdb used MiXCR to reprocess the reads, holding one entry per CDR3 protein. This table holds more than 150,000 distinct CDR3 sequences, around three fifths found once. The specimen was sorted CD4+, CD8+, or CD8+CD57+ T cells (not recorded which) from PBMCs. Receptors were obtained from a human donor with severe aplastic anemia or a healthy control (not recorded which).

This clonotype was counted ten times or more. The chain carries TRBV2 and TRBJ1-3; a possible D gene is TRBD1 (5 bases). The CDR3 runs to 15 residues. V lost 3 bases and J 1 base, leaving 10 bases between the germline ends. From germline, CDR1 is SNHLY and CDR2 FYNNEI. As DNA, the CDR3 is TGTGCCAGCAGTGATTTCGGGGGTTCTGGAAACACCATATATTTT. Residues: CASSDFGGSGNTIYF.

CDR3 region: CASSERGSGFWAQYF. CDR3 in DNA: TGTGCCAGCAGTGAAAGGGGGAGCGGGTTTTGGGCCCAGTACTTC. The gene calls are TRBV2 and TRBJ2-5; D might be TRBD1 or TRBD2, each matching 6 bases. Germline V gene lookup returns CDR1 SNHLY and CDR2 FYNNEI. The ends were cut back, 2 bases at V and 9 bases at J, with 19 bases in the middle. The CDR3 has 15 amino acids.

This chain uses TRBV20-1 with TRBJ1-4, with D tentatively TRBD1 (5 bases). This CDR3 is 18 amino acids long. The V and J ends lost 0 bases and 2 bases respectively, with 19 bases between them. CDR1 is DFQATT and CDR2 is SNEGSKA in the germline V gene (reference sequence). CDR3 amino acids: CSARDSGEVGTTNEKLFF. The CDR3 nucleotides are TGCAGTGCTAGAGATTCGGGGGAGGTGGGGACGACTAATGAAAAACTGTTTTTT.

The chain employs TRBV20-1 and TRBJ2-5, with unresolved D. The CDR3 runs 11 residues. Germline-derived CDR1 and CDR2 are DFQATT and SNEGSKA (reference sequence). V was clipped by 6 bases and J by 4 bases, with 9 bases between them. Here the CDR3 DNA reads TGCAGTGCCCTGGTCGCAGAGACCCAGTACTTC. Protein: CSALVAETQYF.

As to this clonotype: The conserved phenylalanine or tryptophan normally closing the CDR3 is absent here, so this likely arose from a read error. The CDR3 DNA is TGTGCCAGCAGCTTGGCGACAGGGACGTATGGCTACACCTTA. Translated, it gives CASSLATGTYGYTL. V gene TRBV5-4 combines with J gene TRBJ1-2; 7 bases agree with TRBD1. The junction had 4 bases not matched to a gene; V was cut back by 0 bases and J by 5 bases. The CDR3 has 14 amino acids. In germline, CDR1 is SGHNT, CDR2 YYREEE (reference sequence).

The chain recombines TRBV24-1 with TRBJ2-2; possible D gene TRBD1, 5 bases. Germline CDR1 KGHDR, CDR2 SFDVKD. V gave up 9 bases and J gave up 0 bases, with 10 bases separating them. The CDR3 loop spans 14 amino acids. The chain's CDR3 is CATLDSSNTGELFF. In nucleotides, the CDR3 is TGTGCCACCCTTGACAGCTCGAACACCGGGGAGCTGTTTTTT.

This clonotype appeared a few times. The J gene is TRBJ1-2, the V gene TRBV10-3, with a weak D call TRBD1 (5 bases). This CDR3 is 14 amino acids long. V lost 4 bases and J 1 base, leaving 10 bases between the germline ends. Germline V lookup: CDR1 ENHRY, CDR2 SYGVKD. The CDR3 sequence is CAISADTLNYGYTF. The CDR3 coding sequence is TGTGCCATCAGTGCGGACACCCTTAACTATGGCTACACCTTC.

J is TRBJ1-4 and V is TRBV7-7, with a weak D call TRBD1 (5 bases). Germline CDR1 SSHAT, CDR2 FNYEAQ (reference sequence). The CDR3 totals 15 residues. Between the trimmed V and J ends, which lost 5 bases and 7 bases, there was a span of 17 bases. The CDR3 coding sequence is TGTGCCAGCAGCCCTCGGGACCGTATGATTGAAAAACTGTTTTTT. This gives the protein CASSPRDRMIEKLFF.

The chain is built from TRBV27 and TRBJ1-4, with a tentative D call TRBD1 (6 bases). In germline, CDR1 is MNHEY, CDR2 SMNVEV (reference sequence). This CDR3 is 16 amino acids long. The germline V and J ends were trimmed by 5 bases and 0 bases, with 13 bases remaining between them. CDR3 residues: CASSVQGWATNEKLFF. CDR3 DNA sequence: TGTGCCAGCAGTGTACAGGGTTGGGCAACTAATGAAAAACTGTTTTTT.

CDR3 nucleotide sequence: TGTGCCAGCAGGTCGACAGACTCCTATAATTCACCCCTCCACTTT. It yields the protein CASRSTDSYNSPLHF. This sequence joins TRBV2 and TRBJ1-6; tentative D call: TRBD1 (5 bases). CDR1 is SNHLY, CDR2 FYNNEI, per germline. The CDR3 has 15 residues. V lost 6 bases, J lost 0 bases, and 9 bases lay in between.

This chain's CDR3 is CASSTWTAGGEQYF. The CDR3, as DNA: TGTGCCAGTAGTACCTGGACCGCCGGAGGGGAGCAGTACTTC. The chain recombines TRBV19 with TRBJ2-7; TRBD2 is a possible D gene (6 bases). The CDR3 sequence is 14 residues long. Trimming pared 4 bases from V and 7 bases from J, leaving 17 bases between. Per germline, CDR1 LNHDA and CDR2 SQIVND (reference sequence).

The chain links TRBV19 to TRBJ2-7, with 12 bases matching TRBD2. V lost 5 bases to trimming and J lost 0 bases; unmatched junction nucleotides: 2. This CDR3 has 15 residues. Germline V gives CDR1 LNHDA, CDR2 SQIVND (reference sequence). DNA for the CDR3: TGTGCCAGTAGTTCTAGCGGGAGGGTCTCCTACGAGCAGTACTTC. This sequence encodes CASSSSGRVSYEQYF.

CDR3 amino acids: CASSSFANTGELFF. DNA of the CDR3: TGTGCCAGCAGTAGTTTCGCGAACACCGGGGAGCTGTTTTTT. This chain joins TRBV7-6 and TRBJ2-2, with D hard to call. Trimming took 6 bases from V and 0 from J, leaving 8 bases between them. The CDR3 extends over 14 amino acids. Per the germline V gene, CDR1 is SGHVS and CDR2 is FNYEAQ.

The CDR3 is CSASTGRLTYEQYF. The CDR3 bases are TGCAGTGCTAGTACAGGGCGTCTTACCTACGAGCAGTACTTC. The V call is TRBV20-1, the J call TRBJ2-7; D perhaps matches TRBD1 (6 bases). Trimming took off 3 bases at V and 2 bases at J, with 14 bases between the two ends. CDR1 and CDR2 from the germline V gene are DFQATT and SNEGSKA (reference sequence). The CDR3 spans 14 residues.

The chain has TRBV10-1 and TRBJ1-1, with 9 nucleotides matching TRBD1. Germline-derived CDR1 and CDR2 are WNHNN and SYGVQD (reference sequence). Trimming took 5 bases from V and 3 from J; bases not matched to a gene: 7. CDR3 length equals 15 residues. The CDR3 loop is CASSPGTGSDTEAFF. The DNA for the CDR3 is TGCGCCAGCAGTCCCGGGACAGGGTCGGACACTGAAGCTTTCTTT.

With respect to this clonotype: The CDR3 does not end in the conserved phenylalanine or tryptophan, so this is likely a read error. No DNA is shown, since the ends of the CDR3 on it are uncertain; the CDR3 is the one TCRdb lists. The chain recombines TRBV9 with TRBJ2-5; the D call TRBD1 from the table was never checked on the DNA. The CDR3 is made up of 12 amino acids, end residues included. Germline CDR1 and CDR2: SGDLS and YYNGEE. This CDR3 reads CASSVKRDRANA.

The chain uses TRBV2 and TRBJ1-5; D unresolved. The CDR3 extends over 12 amino acids. V lost 0 bases to trimming and J lost 9 bases, with 6 bases between them. CDR1 is SNHLY, CDR2 FYNNEI, per germline. CDR3 sequence: CASSEAQWPQHF. The CDR3 DNA reads as TGTGCCAGCAGTGAAGCGCAATGGCCCCAGCATTTT. Full variable domain (missing parts from reference TRBV2 and TRBJ1-5): EPEVTQTPSHQVTQMGQEVILRCVPISNHLYFYWYRQILGQKVEFLVSFYNNEISEKSEIFDDQFSVERPDGSNFTLKIRSTKLEDSAMYFCASSEAQWPQHFGDGTRLSIL.

This chain connects TRBV12-3 or TRBV12-4 to TRBJ1-2; maybe TRBD1 (5 bases). Trimming removed 10 bases at V and 4 bases at J, with 7 bases between. CDR3 size: 10 residues. The CDR3 DNA reads as TGTGCCACGAGGGGCTATGGCTACACCTTC. It codes for CATRGYGYTF.

The genes are TRBV7-8 and TRBJ2-3; 7 nucleotides match TRBD1. CDR1 SGHVS and CDR2 FQNEAQ come from the germline V gene. The CDR3 has 12 residues. V trimming: 4 bases; J trimming: 6 bases; junction bases outside the gene matches: 1. As DNA, the CDR3 is TGTGCCAGCAGCTCGACAGGGGATACGCAGTATTTT. It yields the protein CASSSTGDTQYF.

The chain links TRBV7-2 to TRBJ2-1; maybe TRBD1 (6 bases). This CDR3 is built from 15 residues. CDR1 SGHTA and CDR2 FQGNSA come from the germline V gene. V lost 8 bases to trimming and J lost 2 bases, with 16 bases between them. The CDR3 coding sequence is TGTGCCAGCTGGACAACAGGGTCGGCCTACAATGAGCAGTTCTTC. Translated, it gives CASWTTGSAYNEQFF.

The rearrangement joins TRBV14 to TRBJ2-7, with 7 nucleotides matching TRBD2. V shed 1 base, J shed 0 bases, and the junction held 6 bases outside the gene matches. The CDR3 covers 16 residues. Germline CDR1 reads SGHDN; CDR2 reads FVKESK. The CDR3: CASSQGGRLASYEQYF. CDR3 DNA sequence: TGTGCCAGCAGCCAAGGAGGGAGACTAGCCTCCTACGAGCAGTACTTC.

This clonotype was seen at least ten times. The V and J genes are TRBV20-1 and TRBJ2-7; 9 nucleotides agree with TRBD2. Germline CDR1 reads DFQATT; CDR2 reads SNEGSKA (reference sequence). The CDR3 spans 14 residues. With V trimmed by 4 bases and J by 2 bases, 6 bases remained unmatched. CDR3 nucleotides: TGCAGTGCTATCGTAGCGGGGGACACCTACGAGCAGTACTTC. Its translation: CSAIVAGDTYEQYF.

The V gene is TRBV5-1, the J gene TRBJ1-2; weak D call: TRBD1 (6 bases). CDR3 length: 14 amino acids. Germline CDR1 is SGHRS and CDR2 is YFSETQ. V was clipped by 0 bases and J by 1 base, with 7 bases between them. The CDR3 nucleotides read TGCGCCAGCAGCTTGGAGGGGGATAACTATGGCTACACCTTC. It encodes CASSLEGDNYGYTF.

The rearrangement joins TRBV5-1 to TRBJ2-5, with TRBD2 matching 14 bases. Germline V gene sequence: CDR1 SGHRS, CDR2 YFSETQ. V shed 4 bases and J 2 bases; nucleotides not matched to a gene: 4. This CDR3 is built from 16 residues. As DNA, the CDR3 is TGCGCCAGCAGCACGGGACTAGCGGGGGAACAAGAGACCCAGTACTTC. Its translation: CASSTGLAGEQETQYF.

The V and J genes are TRBV9 and TRBJ2-7, with 8 nucleotides matching TRBD1. With 0 bases clipped from V and 4 bases from J, the junction kept 6 bases outside the gene matches. This CDR3 region has 15 residues. The germline CDR1 and CDR2 sequences are SGDLS and YYNGEE. The CDR3 DNA reads TGTGCCAGCAGCGTAGGGCCGGACAGGGCTTACGAGCAGTACTTC. Translated: CASSVGPDRAYEQYF.

This clonotype was observed a few times. This rearrangement joins TRBV24-1 to TRBJ2-2; possible D gene TRBD2, 5 bases. The CDR3 covers 13 residues. The germline V and J ends were trimmed by 4 bases and 7 bases, with 9 bases remaining between them. The germline V gene has CDR1 KGHDR and CDR2 SFDVKD. CDR3 coding DNA: TGTGCCACCAGTGAAGGGAGCGGCGGGGAGCTGTTTTTT. Its protein product is CATSEGSGGELFF.

Comment on this clonotype: It may be a read error: a sequence one base away is much more abundant. The V call is TRBV16, the J call TRBJ1-5; D gene unclear. The CDR3 totals 13 residues. V was pared by 4 bases and J by 7 bases, with 11 bases between. The germline CDR1 and CDR2 sequences are KGHSY and FQNENV. The CDR3 DNA follows: TGTGCCAGCAGCCCTCAATTGGCGCAGCCCCAGCATTTT. It is translated as CASSPQLAQPQHF. Complete variable domain (other parts from reference TRBV16 and TRBJ1-5): GEEVAQTPKHLVRGEGQKAKLYCAPIKGHSYVFWYQQVLKNEFKFLISFQNENVFDETGMPKERFSAKCLPNSPCSLEIQATKLEDSAVYFCASSPQLAQPQHFGDGTRLSIL.

A note on this clonotype: This may be a read error, as it is one base from a much larger clone. This chain uses TRBV19 with TRBJ1-1; 7 nucleotides align to TRBD1. This CDR3 contains 14 residues. The germline V gene encodes CDR1 LNHDA and CDR2 SQIVND (reference sequence). For the CDR3, the DNA is TGTGCCAGTAGTATCCCCGGGACAGCCCCTGGGACTTCCTTT. This translates into CASSIPGTAPGTSF.